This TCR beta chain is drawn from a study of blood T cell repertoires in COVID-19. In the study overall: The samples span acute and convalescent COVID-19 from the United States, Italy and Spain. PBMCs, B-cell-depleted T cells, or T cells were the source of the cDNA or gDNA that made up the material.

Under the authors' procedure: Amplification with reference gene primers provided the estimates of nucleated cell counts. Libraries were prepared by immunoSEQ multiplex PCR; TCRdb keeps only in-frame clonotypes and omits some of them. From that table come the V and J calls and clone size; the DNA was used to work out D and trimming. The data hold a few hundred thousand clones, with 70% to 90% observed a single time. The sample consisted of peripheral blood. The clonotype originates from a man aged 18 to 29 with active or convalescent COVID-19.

The CDR3 here is CASNPSGASPLEQYF. DNA of the CDR3: TGTGCCAGCAATCCCTCAGGGGCATCCCCTCTCGAGCAGTACTTC. The rearrangement joins TRBV27 to TRBJ2-7, with D possibly matching TRBD1 (6 bases). The germline CDR1 and CDR2 sequences are MNHEY and SMNVEV (reference sequence). The CDR3 is made up of 15 amino acids. The V end was cut by 7 bases, the J end by 6 bases, with 22 bases between.